Only a few counts were recorded for the clone carrying this TCR beta chain. Between the trimmed V and J ends, which lost 4 bases and 5 bases, there was a span of 15 bases. The CDR3 is 14 residues long. Germline V gives CDR1 SQVTM, CDR2 ANQGSEA. With a J-beta primer mix and a sample-barcoded 5' primer, a second PCR ran about 7 to 12 cycles. TCRdb reanalysed the 5' RACE reads using MiXCR and keeps one entry per CDR3 protein. Of 1.4 million or so distinct CDR3 sequences in the sample, 35% to 45% are singletons; the top ten hold more than 4%. This sample is part of a study of blood T cells in healthy people across ages.

This receptor was obtained from a woman under 30 in good health. The sample taken for sequencing was blood. This sequence joins TRBV29-1 and TRBJ2-1; no firm D call. CDR3 protein: CSVGPRLTNNEQFF. The CDR3 nucleotides read TGCAGCGTTGGCCCCCGATTAACGAACAATGAGCAGTTCTTC.